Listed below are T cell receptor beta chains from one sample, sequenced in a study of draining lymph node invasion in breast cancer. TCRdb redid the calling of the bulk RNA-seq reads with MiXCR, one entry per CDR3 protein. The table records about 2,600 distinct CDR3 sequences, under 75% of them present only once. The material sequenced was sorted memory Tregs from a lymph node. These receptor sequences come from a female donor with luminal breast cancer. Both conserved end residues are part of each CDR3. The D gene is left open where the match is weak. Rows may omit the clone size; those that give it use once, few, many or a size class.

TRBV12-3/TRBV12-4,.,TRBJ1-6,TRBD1,CASSRGAPPLHF,TGTGCCAGCAGCAGGGGGGCCCCACCCCTCCACTTT
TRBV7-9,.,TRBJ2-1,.,CASSLTRKGNEQFF,TGTGCCAGCAGCTTGACTAGGAAGGGCAATGAGCAGTTCTTC
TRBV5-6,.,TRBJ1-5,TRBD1,CASSLWGGGAQHF,TGTGCCAGCAGCCTATGGGGAGGGGGCGCCCAGCATTTT
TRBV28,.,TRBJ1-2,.,CASSHHPFGYTF,TGTGCCAGCAGTCACCATCCCTTTGGCTACACCTTC
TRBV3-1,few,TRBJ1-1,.,CASSQARVTEAFF,TGTGCCAGCAGCCAAGCCAGGGTCACTGAAGCTTTCTTT
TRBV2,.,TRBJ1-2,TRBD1,CASGQGEAGYTF,TGTGCCAGCGGACAGGGGGAGGCTGGCTACACCTTC
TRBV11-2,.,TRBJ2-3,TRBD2,CASSVGTITDTQYF,TGTGCCAGCAGCGTAGGGACTATCACAGATACGCAGTATTTT
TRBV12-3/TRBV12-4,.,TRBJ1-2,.,CASSFMTGSRGYTF,TGTGCCAGCAGTTTTATGACGGGATCACGAGGCTACACCTTC
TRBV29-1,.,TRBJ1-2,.,CSVEDPQGLGNTF,TGCAGCGTTGAAGATCCGCAGGGCTTAGGCAACACCTTC
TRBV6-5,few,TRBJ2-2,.,CASSYFHRFEELFF,TGTGCCAGCAGTTACTTCCACAGGTTTGAGGAGCTGTTTTTT
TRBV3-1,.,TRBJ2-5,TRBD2,CASSPGTSTETQYF,TGTGCCAGCAGCCCTGGGACTAGCACAGAGACCCAGTACTTC
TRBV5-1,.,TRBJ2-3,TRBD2,CASSIGLAGGGSTDTQYF,TGCGCCAGCAGCATTGGACTAGCGGGGGGGGGGAGCACAGATACGCAGTATTTT